One sample yielded the 12 T cell receptor beta chains listed below, sequenced in a study of cytomegalovirus exposure and HLA in healthy donors. A multiplex PCR was run with 60 Vbeta primers and 13 Jbeta primers. Clones were read by immunoSEQ multiplex PCR, and TCRdb kept only the in-frame ones, dropping some. Of some 40,000 clones listed, approximately 80% are singletons. Input material: PBMCs. The source of these receptors is a woman younger than 35 in good health and CMV-seropositive.

This rearrangement joins TRBV4-3 to TRBJ2-2, with TRBD2 identical over 8 bases. Trimming cost V 2 bases and J 1 base; bases outside gene matches: 6. The germline CDR1 and CDR2 sequences are LGHNA and YSLEER. CDR3 length: 17 residues. The CDR3 protein is CASSQRSSGRNTGELFF. CDR3 in DNA: TGCGCCAGCAGCCAACGTTCTAGCGGGCGGAACACCGGGGAGCTGTTTTTT.

CDR3 nucleotides: TGTGCCAGCAGCTTCGGGACTAGCGGGGGGGCTGTGGTCAGAAACATTCAGTACTTC. Amino acid sequence: CASSFGTSGGAVVRNIQYF. The J gene is TRBJ2-4, the V gene TRBV11-2; 16 bases match TRBD2. The CDR3 contains 19 residues. With V trimmed by 3 bases and J by 6 bases, 11 bases remained unmatched. The germline V gene encodes CDR1 SGHAT and CDR2 FQNNGV.

This clone was counted a few times. The CDR3 nucleotides read TGTGCCAGCAGTGAGCGTCCTAGCACAGATACGCAGTATTTT. It is translated as CASSERPSTDTQYF. This chain joins TRBV6-1 and TRBJ2-3; D uncertain. The V end lost 3 bases, the J end lost 0 bases, and 7 bases lay between the germline ends. The CDR3 is 14 residues long. Germline V gene sequence: CDR1 MNHNS, CDR2 SASEGT.

This chain connects TRBV6-5 to TRBJ1-3; D is possibly TRBD1 (6 bases). The CDR3 extends over 14 amino acids. The germline V and J ends were trimmed by 6 bases and 0 bases, with 9 bases remaining between them. From germline, CDR1 is MNHEY and CDR2 SVGAGI. CDR3 region: CASRRDNSGNTIYF. The CDR3, as DNA: TGTGCCAGCAGAAGGGACAACTCTGGAAACACCATATATTTT.

The chain links TRBV19 to TRBJ1-1; 11 nucleotides match TRBD1. CDR3 length: 13 amino acids. V gave up 7 bases and J gave up 6 bases; unmatched junction bases: 4. Germline CDR1 is LNHDA and CDR2 is SQIVND (reference sequence). The CDR3 DNA sequence: TGTGCCAGTAAGGACAGGGGGCGGGCTGAAGCTTTCTTT. Protein: CASKDRGRAEAFF. The complete variable domain, with remaining parts taken from reference TRBV19 and TRBJ1-1, reads DGGITQSPKYLFRKEGQNVTLSCEQNLNHDAMYWYRQDPGQGLRLIYYSQIVNDFQKGDIAEGYSVSREKKESFPLTVTSAQKNPTAFYLCASKDRGRAEAFFGQGTRLTVV.

The chain couples TRBV27 to TRBJ2-7, with D perhaps matching TRBD2 (7 bases). The CDR3 is 16 amino acids. V lost 0 bases to trimming and J lost 3 bases, with 15 bases between them. Germline assignment: CDR1 MNHEY and CDR2 SMNVEV (reference sequence). The CDR3 region is CASSLSGGASDYEQYF. CDR3 sequence (DNA): TGTGCCAGCAGTTTATCTGGGGGGGCTAGCGACTACGAGCAGTACTTC.

The chain carries TRBV5-1 and TRBJ2-1; 7 bases are a match to TRBD2. Trimming removed 4 bases from V and 6 bases from J; junction bases left unmatched: 13. The germline V gene has CDR1 SGHRS and CDR2 YFSETQ. The CDR3 spans 16 residues. DNA for the CDR3: TGCGCCAGCAGCCCACGGGAGGTAGCGAGCGGCAATGAGCAGTTCTTC. It translates to CASSPREVASGNEQFF. The full variable domain, with the rest looked up from reference TRBV5-1 and TRBJ2-1, is KAGVTQTPRYLIKTRGQQVTLSCSPISGHRSVSWYQQTPGQGLQFLFEYFSETQRNKGNFPGRFSGRQFSNSRSEMNVSTLELGDSALYLCASSPREVASGNEQFFGPGTRLTVL.

In this sample, this clone turned up a few times. The same CDR3 also results from other DNA sequences found in this sample. The CDR3 here is CASSDTSGGADTQYF. CDR3 nucleotides: TGTGCCAGCAGTGACACTAGCGGGGGGGCAGATACGCAGTATTTT. The V call is TRBV6-4, the J call TRBJ2-3; TRBD2 matches 13 bases. The germline V gene encodes CDR1 MRHNA and CDR2 SNTAGT. Germline trimming cut 2 bases from V and 4 bases from J; bases unmatched to any gene: 0. The CDR3 spans 15 residues.

This rearrangement joins TRBV7-2 to TRBJ2-1; TRBD2 matches at 10 bases. The CDR3 totals 17 residues. V trimming: 6 bases; J trimming: 1 base; junction bases outside the gene matches: 9. Germline CDR1 SGHTA, CDR2 FQGNSA. CDR3 residues: CASREYLAGVSYNEQFF. CDR3 DNA: TGTGCCAGCAGAGAGTATCTAGCGGGAGTATCCTACAATGAGCAGTTCTTC.

This clone was picked up one time. The chain recombines TRBV29-1 with TRBJ2-5; 10 bases agree with TRBD1. The DNA end lines up better with TRBJ2-7; the J call may be wrong. This CDR3 comprises 14 residues. Germline V gene lookup returns CDR1 SQVTM and CDR2 ANQGSEA. As DNA, the CDR3 is TGCAGCGTTCGGACAGGGGGTAGTAAGTACGAGCAGTACTTC. Translating gives CSVRTGGSKYEQYF.

The V and J genes are TRBV4-2 and TRBJ1-1; 8 nucleotides align to TRBD1. The CDR3 spans 18 residues. The V and J ends lost 0 bases and 4 bases, in that order; junction bases with no gene match: 13. Per the germline V gene, CDR1 is LGHNA and CDR2 is YNFKEQ. The CDR3 protein is CASSQDGDRGLESTEAFF. CDR3 bases: TGTGCCAGCAGCCAAGATGGAGACAGGGGATTGGAAAGCACTGAAGCTTTCTTT.

The chain carries TRBV11-2 and TRBJ2-1, with D perhaps TRBD2 (5 bases). Germline values: CDR1 SGHAT, CDR2 FQNNGV. V lost 2 bases and J lost 6, with 8 bases in between. This CDR3 is built from 13 residues. This CDR3 is CASSLPGGNEQFF. The CDR3 bases are TGTGCCAGCAGCTTACCTGGAGGCAATGAGCAGTTCTTC. The whole variable domain, filled in from reference TRBV11-2 and TRBJ2-1, reads EAGVAQSPRYKIIEKRQSVAFWCNPISGHATLYWYQQILGQGPKLLIQFQNNGVVDDSQLPKDRFSAERLKGVDSTLKIQPAKLEDSAVYLCASSLPGGNEQFFGPGTRLTVL.